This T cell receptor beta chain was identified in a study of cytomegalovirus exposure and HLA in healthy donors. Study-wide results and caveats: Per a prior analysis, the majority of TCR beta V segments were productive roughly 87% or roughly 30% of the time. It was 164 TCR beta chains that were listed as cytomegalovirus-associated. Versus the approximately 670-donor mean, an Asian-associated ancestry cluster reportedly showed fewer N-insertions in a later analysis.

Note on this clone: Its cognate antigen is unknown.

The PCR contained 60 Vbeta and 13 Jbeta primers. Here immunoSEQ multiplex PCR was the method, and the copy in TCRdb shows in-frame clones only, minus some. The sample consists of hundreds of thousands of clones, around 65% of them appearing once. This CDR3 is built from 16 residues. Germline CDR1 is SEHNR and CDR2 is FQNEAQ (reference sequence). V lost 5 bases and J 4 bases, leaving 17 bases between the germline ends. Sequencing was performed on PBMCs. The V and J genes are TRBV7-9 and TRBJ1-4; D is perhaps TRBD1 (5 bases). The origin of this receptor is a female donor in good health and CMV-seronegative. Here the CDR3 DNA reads TGTGCCAGCAGCCGCCTCCCGTCCCAGGGTAATGAAAAACTGTTTTTT. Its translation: CASSRLPSQGNEKLFF.